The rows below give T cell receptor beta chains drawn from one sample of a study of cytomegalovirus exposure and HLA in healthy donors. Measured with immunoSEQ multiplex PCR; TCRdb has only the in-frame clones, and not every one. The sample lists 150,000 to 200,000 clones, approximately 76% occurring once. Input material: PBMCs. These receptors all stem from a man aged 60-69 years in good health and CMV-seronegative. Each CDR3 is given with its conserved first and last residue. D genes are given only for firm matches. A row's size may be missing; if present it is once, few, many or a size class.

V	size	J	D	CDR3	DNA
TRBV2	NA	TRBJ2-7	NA	CANYLTSYEQYF	TGTGCCAACTACTTGACCTCCTACGAGCAGTACTTC
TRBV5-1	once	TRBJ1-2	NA	CASSLTVNSDGYTF	TGCGCCAGCAGCTTGACAGTTAATAGCGATGGCTACACCTTC
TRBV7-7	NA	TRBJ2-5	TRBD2	CASSLEGLGRETQYF	TGTGCCAGCAGCTTAGAGGGACTAGGGAGGGAGACCCAGTACTTC
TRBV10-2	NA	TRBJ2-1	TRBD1	CASRDRGDNEQFF	TGCGCCAGCAGGGACAGGGGAGACAATGAGCAGTTCTTC
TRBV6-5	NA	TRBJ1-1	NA	CASTPRGGGNTEAFF	TGTGCCAGCACCCCCCGGGGGGGAGGTAACACTGAAGCTTTCTTT
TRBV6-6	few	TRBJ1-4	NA	CASSPAGVDEKLFF	TGTGCCAGCAGCCCAGCAGGGGTAGATGAAAAACTGTTTTTT
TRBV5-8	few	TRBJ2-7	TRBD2	CASSLRGGLGEQYF	TGTGCCAGCAGCTTGCGCGGGGGGTTGGGGGAGCAGTACTTC
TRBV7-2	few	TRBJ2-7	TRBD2	CASSLSLAGARGHTF	TGTGCCAGCAGCTTATCACTAGCGGGGGCGAGAGGCCATACTTTC
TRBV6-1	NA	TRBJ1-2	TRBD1	CASSEPGQGHNYGYTF	TGTGCCAGCAGTGAACCCGGACAGGGTCATAACTATGGCTACACCTTC
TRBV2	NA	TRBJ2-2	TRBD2	CASSDGLAGVTNTGELFF	TGTGCCAGCAGTGATGGACTAGCGGGAGTGACAAACACCGGGGAGCTGTTTTTT
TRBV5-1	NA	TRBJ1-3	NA	CASSLGYDSSGNTIYF	TGCGCCAGCAGCTTGGGGTATGACTCCTCTGGAAACACCATATATTTT
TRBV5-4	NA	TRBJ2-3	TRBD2	CASRVAGGPTDTQYF	TGTGCCAGCAGGGTAGCGGGAGGGCCAACAGATACGCAGTATTTT
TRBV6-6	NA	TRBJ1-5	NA	CASSYGRSNQPQHF	TGTGCCAGCAGTTACGGGAGAAGCAATCAGCCCCAGCATTTT
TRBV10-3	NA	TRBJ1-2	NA	CAIRKDSLYGYTF	TGTGCCATCAGGAAGGACAGCCTCTATGGCTACACCTTC
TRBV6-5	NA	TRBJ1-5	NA	CASSPPGGNQPQHF	TGTGCCAGCAGCCCGCCGGGGGGTAATCAGCCCCAGCATTTT
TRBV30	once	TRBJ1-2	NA	CAWSDPGQGNYGYTF	TGTGCCTGGAGTGACCCCGGTCAGGGGAACTATGGCTACACCTTC
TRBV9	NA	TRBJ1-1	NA	CASSVKEGNTEAFF	TGTGCCAGCAGCGTAAAGGAGGGAAACACTGAAGCTTTCTTT